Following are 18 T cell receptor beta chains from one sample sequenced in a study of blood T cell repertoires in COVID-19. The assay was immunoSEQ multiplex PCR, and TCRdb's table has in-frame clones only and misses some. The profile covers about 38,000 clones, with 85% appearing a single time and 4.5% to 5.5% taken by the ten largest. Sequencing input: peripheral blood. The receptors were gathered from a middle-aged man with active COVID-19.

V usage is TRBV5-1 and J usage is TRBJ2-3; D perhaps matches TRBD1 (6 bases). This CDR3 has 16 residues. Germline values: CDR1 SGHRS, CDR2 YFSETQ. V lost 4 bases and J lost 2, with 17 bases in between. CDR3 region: CASSANPDRITDTQYF. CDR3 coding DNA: TGCGCCAGCAGCGCTAATCCCGACAGGATCACAGATACGCAGTATTTT.

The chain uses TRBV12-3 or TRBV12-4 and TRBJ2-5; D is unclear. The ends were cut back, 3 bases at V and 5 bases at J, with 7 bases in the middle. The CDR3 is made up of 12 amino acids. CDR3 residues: CASSFLPETQYF. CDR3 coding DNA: TGTGCCAGCAGTTTCCTTCCGGAGACCCAGTACTTC.

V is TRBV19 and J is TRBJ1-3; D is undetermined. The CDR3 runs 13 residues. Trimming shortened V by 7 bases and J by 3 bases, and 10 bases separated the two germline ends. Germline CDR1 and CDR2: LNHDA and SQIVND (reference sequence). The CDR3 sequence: CASTRSGGNTIYF. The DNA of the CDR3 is TGTGCCAGTACACGGTCGGGTGGAAACACCATATATTTT.

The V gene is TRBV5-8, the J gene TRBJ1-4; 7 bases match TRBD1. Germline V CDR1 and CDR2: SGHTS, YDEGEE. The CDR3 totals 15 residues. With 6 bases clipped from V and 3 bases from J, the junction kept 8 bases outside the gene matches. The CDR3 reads CASTPTGKANEKLFF. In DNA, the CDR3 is TGTGCCAGCACACCGACAGGGAAGGCTAATGAAAAACTGTTTTTT.

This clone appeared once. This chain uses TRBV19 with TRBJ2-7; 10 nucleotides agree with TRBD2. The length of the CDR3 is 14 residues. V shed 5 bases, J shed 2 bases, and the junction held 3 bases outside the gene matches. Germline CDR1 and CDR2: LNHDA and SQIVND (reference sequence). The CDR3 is CASSEGLATYEQYF. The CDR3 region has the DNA TGTGCCAGTAGTGAGGGACTAGCGACCTACGAGCAGTACTTC.

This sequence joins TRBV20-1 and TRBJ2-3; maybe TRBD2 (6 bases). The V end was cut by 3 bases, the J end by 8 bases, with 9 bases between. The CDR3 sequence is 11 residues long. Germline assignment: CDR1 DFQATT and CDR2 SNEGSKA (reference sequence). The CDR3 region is CSARGGVTQYF. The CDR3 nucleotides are TGCAGTGCTAGGGGCGGGGTTACGCAGTATTTT.

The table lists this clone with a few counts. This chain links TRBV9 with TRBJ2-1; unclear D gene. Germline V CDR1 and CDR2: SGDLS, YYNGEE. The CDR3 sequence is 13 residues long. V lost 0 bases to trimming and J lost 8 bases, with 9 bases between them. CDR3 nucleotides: TGTGCCAGCAGCGTAGGGCCCAGTGATGAGCAGTTCTTC. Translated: CASSVGPSDEQFF.

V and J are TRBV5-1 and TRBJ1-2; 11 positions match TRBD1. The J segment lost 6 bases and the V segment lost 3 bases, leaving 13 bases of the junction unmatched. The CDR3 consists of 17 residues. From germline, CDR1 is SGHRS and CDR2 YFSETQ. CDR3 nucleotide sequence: TGCGCCAGCAGCTCGCGCCCCCGACCGGACAGGGGGCATGGCTACACCTTC. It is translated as CASSSRPRPDRGHGYTF.

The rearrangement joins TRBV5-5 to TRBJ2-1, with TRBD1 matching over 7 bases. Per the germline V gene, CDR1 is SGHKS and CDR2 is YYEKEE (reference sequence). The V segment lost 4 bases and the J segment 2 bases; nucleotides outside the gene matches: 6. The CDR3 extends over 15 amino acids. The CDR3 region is CASSLNRGPYNEQFF. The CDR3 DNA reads TGTGCCAGCAGCCTCAACAGGGGCCCCTACAATGAGCAGTTCTTC. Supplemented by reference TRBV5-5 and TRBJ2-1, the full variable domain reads DAGVTQSPTHLIKTRGQQVTLRCSPISGHKSVSWYQQVLGQGPQFIFQYYEKEERGRGNFPDRFSARQFPNYSSELNVNALLLGDSALYLCASSLNRGPYNEQFFGPGTRLTVL.

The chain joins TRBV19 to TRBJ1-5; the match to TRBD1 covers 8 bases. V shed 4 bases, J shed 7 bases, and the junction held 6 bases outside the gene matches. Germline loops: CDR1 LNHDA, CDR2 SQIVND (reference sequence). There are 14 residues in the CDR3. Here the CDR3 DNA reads TGTGCCAGTAGTAATACAGGGGGAAGGCAGCCCCAGCATTTT. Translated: CASSNTGGRQPQHF.

CDR3 in DNA: TGTGCCAGCACCTCCGGGAGCAGATCCTACGAGCAGTACTTC. Translated: CASTSGSRSYEQYF. The rearrangement uses TRBV28 and TRBJ2-7; a possible D gene is TRBD2 (6 bases). The germline gives CDR1 MDHEN, CDR2 SYDVKM. V was shortened by 7 bases and J by 1 base, with 14 bases between the two germline ends. CDR3 size: 14 residues.

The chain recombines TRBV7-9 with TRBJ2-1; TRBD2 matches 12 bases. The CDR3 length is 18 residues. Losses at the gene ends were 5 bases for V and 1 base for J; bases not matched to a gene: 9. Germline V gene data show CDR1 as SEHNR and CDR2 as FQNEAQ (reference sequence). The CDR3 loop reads CASSLPTSGGRSYNEQFF. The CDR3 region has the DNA TGTGCCAGCAGCCTGCCGACTAGCGGGGGCCGATCCTACAATGAGCAGTTCTTC.

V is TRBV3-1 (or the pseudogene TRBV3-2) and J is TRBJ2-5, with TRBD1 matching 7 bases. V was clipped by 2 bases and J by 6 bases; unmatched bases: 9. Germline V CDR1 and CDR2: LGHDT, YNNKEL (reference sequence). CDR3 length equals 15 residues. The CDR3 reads CASSQNPGTAQTQYF. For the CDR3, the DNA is TGTGCCAGCAGCCAAAACCCCGGGACAGCCCAGACCCAGTACTTC.

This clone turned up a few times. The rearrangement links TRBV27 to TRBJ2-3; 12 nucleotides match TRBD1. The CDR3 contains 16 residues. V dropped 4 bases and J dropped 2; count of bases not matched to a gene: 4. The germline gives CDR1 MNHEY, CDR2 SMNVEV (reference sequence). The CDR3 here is CASSSRDRGPTDTQYF. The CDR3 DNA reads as TGTGCCAGCAGTTCAAGGGACAGGGGGCCCACAGATACGCAGTATTTT.

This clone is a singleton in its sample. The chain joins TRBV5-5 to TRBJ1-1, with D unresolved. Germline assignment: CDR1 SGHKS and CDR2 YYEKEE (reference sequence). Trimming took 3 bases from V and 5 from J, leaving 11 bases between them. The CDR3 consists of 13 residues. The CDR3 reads CASSSFLQTEAFF. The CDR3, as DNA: TGTGCCAGCAGCTCCTTTCTGCAGACTGAAGCTTTCTTT.

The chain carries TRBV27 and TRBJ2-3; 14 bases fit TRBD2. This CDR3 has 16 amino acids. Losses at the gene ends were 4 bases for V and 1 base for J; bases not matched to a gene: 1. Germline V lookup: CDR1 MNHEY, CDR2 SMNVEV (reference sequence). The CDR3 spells CASSSGLAGGTDTQYF. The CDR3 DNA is TGTGCCAGCAGTTCGGGACTAGCGGGGGGCACAGATACGCAGTATTTT.

The CDR3 protein is CASRGTGKGMNTEAFF. CDR3 nucleotides: TGTGCCAGCAGGGGGACAGGGAAAGGGATGAACACTGAAGCTTTCTTT. The rearrangement joins TRBV27 to TRBJ1-1; 9 nucleotides align to TRBD1. The CDR3 covers 16 residues. Germline-derived CDR1 and CDR2 are MNHEY and SMNVEV (reference sequence). Losses at the gene ends were 6 bases for V and 0 bases for J; bases not matched to a gene: 8.

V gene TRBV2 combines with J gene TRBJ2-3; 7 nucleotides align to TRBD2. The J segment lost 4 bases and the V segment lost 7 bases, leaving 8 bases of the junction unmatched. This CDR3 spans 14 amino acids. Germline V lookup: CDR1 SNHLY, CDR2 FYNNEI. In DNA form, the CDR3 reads TGTGCCAGCAACGAGCGGGGTGGGGCAGATACGCAGTATTTT. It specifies CASNERGGADTQYF.